This passage covers 4 T cell receptor beta chains from one sample sequenced in a study of identical twins. One entry per CDR3 protein results from TCRdb running MiXCR on the 5' RACE reads. The sample includes around 1.7 million distinct CDR3 sequences, about 32% seen only once; the top ten take approximately 0.25%. The sequencing input was cord blood. The receptors were sampled from a newborn girl in good health.

The chain joins TRBV9 to TRBJ1-3; unclear D gene. The CDR3 loop spans 16 amino acids. CDR1 and CDR2 (germline): SGDLS, YYNGEE. V was trimmed by 0 bases and J by 1 base, leaving 11 bases between them. The CDR3: CASSVGPRGSGNTIYF. The CDR3 DNA sequence: TGTGCCAGCAGCGTAGGCCCTCGAGGGTCTGGAAACACCATATATTTT.

This clonotype was counted only a few times. The V call is TRBV20-1, the J call TRBJ1-2; 8 bases line up with TRBD1. The V and J ends lost 5 bases and 6 bases, in that order; junction bases with no gene match: 11. CDR3 length equals 14 residues. Germline CDR1 reads DFQATT; CDR2 reads SNEGSKA (reference sequence). Here the CDR3 DNA reads TGCAGTGCTTACCATACAGGGGGGATTAATGGCTACACCTTC. It specifies CSAYHTGGINGYTF.

The table lists this clonotype with a few counts. This chain uses TRBV20-1 with TRBJ2-5; 8 bases match TRBD2. Germline V lookup: CDR1 DFQATT, CDR2 SNEGSKA (reference sequence). J gave up 11 bases and V 6 bases, and 14 bases lay outside the gene matches. The CDR3 consists of 13 residues. As DNA, the CDR3 is TGCAGTGCAAGGACTAGCCTGAAGGCGGAGCAGTACTTC. Its translation is CSARTSLKAEQYF.

This chain links TRBV3-1 with TRBJ2-1; 10 positions agree with TRBD2. CDR1 and CDR2 (germline): LGHDT, YNNKEL (reference sequence). CDR3 length: 16 residues. V shed 7 bases and J 4 bases; nucleotides not matched to a gene: 10. The CDR3 reads CASNQESGGAYNEQFF. The DNA of the CDR3 is TGTGCCAGCAACCAGGAGAGCGGGGGGGCTTACAATGAGCAGTTCTTC.